The 29 T cell receptor beta chains below come from one sample, sequenced in a study of T cells in Graves' hyperthyroidism and ophthalmopathy. TCR beta CDR3 regions were amplified from RNA transcripts. A first-round RT-PCR of the TCR CDR3 used the HTBI primer set. TCRdb reprocessed the multiplex PCR reads with MiXCR, giving one entry per CDR3 protein. The data contain hundreds of thousands of distinct CDR3 sequences, nearly 20% of them singletons. Sequenced material: blood. The receptor source for this set is a middle-aged man with Graves' ophthalmopathy.

The gene calls are TRBV4-2 and TRBJ2-1, with 10 bases matching TRBD2. From germline, CDR1 is LGHNA and CDR2 YNFKEQ. The J segment lost 9 bases and the V segment lost 4 bases, leaving 12 bases of the junction unmatched. The CDR3 extends over 16 amino acids. The CDR3 DNA reads as TGTGCCAGCAGCCTATCCACTAGCGGGGTCTGGGGTGAGCAGTTCTTC. It yields the protein CASSLSTSGVWGEQFF.

There are a few counts of this clonotype. The chain recombines TRBV27 with TRBJ1-5; tentative D call: TRBD1 (5 bases). Germline CDR1 MNHEY, CDR2 SMNVEV (reference sequence). The CDR3 sequence is 15 residues long. Trimming took off 2 bases at V and 0 bases at J, with 8 bases between the two ends. CDR3: CASSLGAASNQPQHF. In nucleotides, the CDR3 is TGTGCCAGCAGTTTAGGGGCAGCTAGCAATCAGCCCCAGCATTTT.

This clonotype was observed a few times. One end of the junction fails to match germline, which may point to a read error. This sequence joins TRBV5-5 and TRBJ2-5, with D perhaps being TRBD1 or TRBD2 (5 bases each). CDR3 size: 18 residues. CDR1 and CDR2 from the germline V gene are SGHKS and YYEKEE (reference sequence). The CDR3 sequence: CANSLPPGRGRRQETQYF. For the CDR3, the DNA is TGTGCCAACAGCTTGCCCCCCGGAAGGGGCAGGAGGCAAGAGACCCAGTACTTC.

This clonotype was found many times. The chain couples TRBV10-3 to TRBJ2-1; TRBD1 matches 7 bases. Losses at the gene ends were 8 bases for V and 0 bases for J; bases not matched to a gene: 7. Per the germline V gene, CDR1 is ENHRY and CDR2 is SYGVKD. The CDR3 is 15 residues long. In nucleotides, the CDR3 is TGTGCCATCGGGACAGACTTAAGCTCCTACAATGAGCAGTTCTTC. Residues: CAIGTDLSSYNEQFF.

The rearrangement uses TRBV6-1 and TRBJ2-3; D call uncertain. V dropped 5 bases and J dropped 6 bases, with 18 bases sitting between them. The CDR3 is made up of 15 amino acids. The germline V gene has CDR1 MNHNS and CDR2 SASEGT. CDR3 residues: CASSISDGAWDTQYF. CDR3 sequence (DNA): TGTGCCAGCAGTATTTCGGACGGTGCTTGGGATACGCAGTATTTT.

This clonotype was detected only a few times. This chain links TRBV5-1 with TRBJ2-2; TRBD1 is a possible D gene (6 bases). V lost 0 bases to trimming and J lost 4 bases, with 16 bases between them. This CDR3 has 17 residues. The V gene's germline CDR1 is SGHRS and CDR2 YFSETQ. DNA of the CDR3: TGCGCCAGCAGCTTGGAGTCACAGGGCCAAGTCACCGGGGAGCTGTTTTTT. Residues: CASSLESQGQVTGELFF.

This chain links TRBV7-2 with TRBJ2-7; TRBD1 aligns across 8 bases. J was trimmed by 4 bases and V by 3 bases; bases with no gene match: 5. This CDR3 is 14 amino acids long. Germline V CDR1 and CDR2: SGHTA, FQGNSA. CDR3 region: CASSFATGDYEQYF. CDR3 DNA: TGTGCCAGCAGCTTTGCGACAGGGGATTACGAGCAGTACTTC.

This clonotype was counted only a few times. V usage is TRBV20-1 and J usage is TRBJ2-2, with TRBD2 identical over 10 bases. V lost 6 bases to trimming and J lost 6 bases; unmatched junction nucleotides: 7. The CDR3 is 14 residues long. Per the germline V gene, CDR1 is DFQATT and CDR2 is SNEGSKA (reference sequence). CDR3 sequence reads: CSATSGRVAGELFF. For the CDR3, the DNA is TGCAGTGCGACGAGCGGGAGGGTCGCCGGGGAGCTGTTTTTT.

The chain uses TRBV11-2 and TRBJ2-5; 10 nucleotides line up with TRBD2. The length of the CDR3 is 16 residues. Germline CDR1 SGHAT, CDR2 FQNNGV. V trimming: 1 base; J trimming: 5 bases; junction bases outside the gene matches: 7. The chain's CDR3 is CASSLGASGGRETQYF. The CDR3 DNA is TGTGCCAGCAGCTTAGGTGCTAGCGGGGGACGGGAGACCCAGTACTTC.

V is TRBV19 and J is TRBJ2-2; 7 positions agree with TRBD1. In germline, CDR1 is LNHDA, CDR2 SQIVND (reference sequence). V shed 5 bases and J 8 bases; nucleotides not matched to a gene: 5. The CDR3 has 13 amino acids. The DNA of the CDR3 is TGTGCCAGTAGTTTCTCGGACAGGGGGGAGCTGTTTTTT. Residues: CASSFSDRGELFF. The full variable domain, its missing parts supplied by reference TRBV19 and TRBJ2-2, is DGGITQSPKYLFRKEGQNVTLSCEQNLNHDAMYWYRQDPGQGLRLIYYSQIVNDFQKGDIAEGYSVSREKKESFPLTVTSAQKNPTAFYLCASSFSDRGELFFGEGSRLTVL.

The table lists this clonotype with a few counts. The junction and the germline gene differ at one end; a read error may be behind it. The chain joins TRBV7-9 to TRBJ2-1, with 12 bases identical to TRBD2. CDR1 SEHNR and CDR2 FQNEAQ come from the germline V gene (reference sequence). The CDR3 loop spans 15 amino acids. CDR3: CASSFGTSGYNEQLF. The CDR3 DNA follows: TGTGCCAGCAGCTTCGGGACTAGCGGGTACAATGAGCAGCTCTTC.

This clonotype was picked up a small number of times. J is TRBJ2-7 and V is TRBV7-8; 9 bases line up with TRBD1. CDR1 is SGHVS and CDR2 is FQNEAQ in the germline V gene. V trimming: 5 bases; J trimming: 5 bases; junction bases outside the gene matches: 7. The CDR3 has 14 amino acids. The CDR3 spells CASSLQGAINEQYF. The CDR3 region has the DNA TGTGCCAGCAGCCTACAGGGGGCAATTAACGAGCAGTACTTC.

This chain links TRBV6-2 or TRBV6-3 with TRBJ2-1; D not certain. Germline V gene lookup returns CDR1 MNHEY and CDR2 SVGEGT. The germline V and J ends were trimmed by 6 bases and 6 bases, with 15 bases remaining between them. The CDR3 is made up of 14 amino acids. The chain's CDR3 is CASSRMDPGNEQFF. CDR3 in DNA: TGTGCCAGCAGCCGGATGGACCCGGGCAATGAGCAGTTCTTC.

This clonotype was observed a few times. J is TRBJ2-1 and V is TRBV24-1; 14 bases fit TRBD2. Germline CDR1 and CDR2: KGHDR and SFDVKD. Trimming cost V 5 bases and J 8 bases; bases outside gene matches: 7. This CDR3 region has 16 residues. CDR3 sequence reads: CATSALRTSGRYEQFF. The CDR3 DNA reads as TGTGCCACCAGTGCCCTTCGGACTAGCGGGAGGTATGAGCAGTTCTTC.

This clonotype was picked up many times. CDR3 loop: CSARDPSELNEQFF. CDR3 nucleotide sequence: TGCAGTGCTAGAGATCCTTCGGAGCTCAATGAGCAGTTCTTC. The V and J genes are TRBV20-1 and TRBJ2-1; D gene ambiguous. CDR3 length: 14 amino acids. Per the germline V gene, CDR1 is DFQATT and CDR2 is SNEGSKA (reference sequence). V lost 0 bases and J lost 6, with 12 bases in between.

In its sample, this clonotype was seen a few times. The J gene is TRBJ1-5, the V gene TRBV2; unclear D gene. Germline CDR1 reads SNHLY; CDR2 reads FYNNEI. Trimming pared 2 bases from V and 4 bases from J, leaving 18 bases between. CDR3 size: 17 residues. The CDR3 loop is CASSESLYEGGNQPQHF. For the CDR3, the DNA is TGTGCCAGCAGTGAATCCCTGTACGAGGGAGGAAATCAGCCCCAGCATTTT.

This clonotype has just a few counts. V is TRBV2 and J is TRBJ1-2; possibly TRBD1 for D (6 bases). Germline values: CDR1 SNHLY, CDR2 FYNNEI. This CDR3 region has 15 residues. V lost 1 base and J lost 3, with 12 bases in between. CDR3 DNA sequence: TGTGCCAGCAGTGAAGACGGGGGGGCACACTATGGCTACACCTTC. Translation gives CASSEDGGAHYGYTF.

This clonotype was detected only a few times. The rearrangement uses TRBV28 and TRBJ2-1; 7 bases line up with TRBD2. V was pared by 7 bases and J by 7 bases, with 16 bases of the junction left unmatched. From germline, CDR1 is MDHEN and CDR2 SYDVKM. This CDR3 has 16 amino acids. The CDR3 protein is CASTTPLGRELNEQFF. The CDR3 DNA sequence: TGTGCCAGCACCACCCCCCTCGGGCGGGAGTTAAATGAGCAGTTCTTC.

As to this clonotype: A read error may be the cause here, since a much bigger clone is one base away. The chain employs TRBV3-1 and TRBJ2-2; weak D call: TRBD2 (5 bases). This CDR3 is built from 14 residues. Germline V CDR1 and CDR2: LGHDT, YNNKEL (reference sequence). The CDR3 DNA sequence: TGTGCCAGCAGCCAAGACGGGTACACCGGGGAGCTGTGTTTT. Translation: CASSQDGYTGELCF.

The rearrangement joins TRBV29-1 to TRBJ2-1; 9 bases are shared with TRBD2. With V trimmed by 4 bases and J by 2 bases, 6 bases remained unmatched. Germline V gene lookup returns CDR1 SQVTM and CDR2 ANQGSEA. The CDR3 extends over 15 amino acids. The CDR3 here is CSVGASGDAYNEQFF. The CDR3 DNA reads TGCAGCGTTGGGGCTAGCGGGGATGCCTACAATGAGCAGTTCTTC.

This clonotype came up a few times. The chain carries TRBV6-1 and TRBJ2-7; tentative D call: TRBD1 (6 bases). Germline V gene lookup returns CDR1 MNHNS and CDR2 SASEGT. The germline V and J ends were trimmed by 5 bases and 4 bases, with 24 bases remaining between them. This CDR3 has 17 amino acids. The chain's CDR3 is CASSFQTRGTLPYEQYF. The CDR3, as DNA: TGTGCCAGCAGTTTCCAGACGAGGGGGACCCTTCCTTACGAGCAGTACTTC.

The chain uses TRBV20-1 and TRBJ2-7; D uncertain. Germline CDR1 DFQATT, CDR2 SNEGSKA (reference sequence). This CDR3 is 14 amino acids long. V was pared by 0 bases and J by 0 bases, with 9 bases between. The CDR3 protein is CSARDVRSSYEQYF. The CDR3 DNA is TGCAGTGCTAGAGATGTACGCAGCTCCTACGAGCAGTACTTC.

The table lists this clonotype with many counts. The chain is built from TRBV2 and TRBJ1-1; D unclear. Germline-derived CDR1 and CDR2 are SNHLY and FYNNEI. The CDR3 consists of 13 residues. The V end lost 5 bases, the J end lost 2 bases, and 9 bases lay between the germline ends. The CDR3 protein is CASSPRPNTEAFF. Here the CDR3 DNA reads TGTGCCAGCAGTCCGCGTCCCAACACTGAAGCTTTCTTT.

The chain recombines TRBV5-6 with TRBJ2-7; 9 bases map to TRBD2. This CDR3 contains 14 residues. In germline, CDR1 is SGHDT, CDR2 YYEEEE. V was clipped by 3 bases and J by 7 bases; unmatched bases: 8. Here the CDR3 DNA reads TGTGCCAGCAGCTGGCGGGAGGGCCAGAAAGAGCAGTACTTC. The encoded protein is CASSWREGQKEQYF. Together with reference TRBV5-6 and TRBJ2-7, the CDR3 gives the full variable domain: DAGVTQSPTHLIKTRGQQVTLRCSPKSGHDTVSWYQQALGQGPQFIFQYYEEEERQRGNFPDRFSGHQFPNYSSELNVNALLLGDSALYLCASSWREGQKEQYFGPGTRLTVT.

This clonotype was seen at least ten times. The chain combines TRBV7-3 with TRBJ2-1, with D possibly matching TRBD1 (5 bases). V shed 8 bases and J shed 7 bases, with 12 bases lying between them. The CDR3 covers 12 residues. Germline values: CDR1 SGHTA, CDR2 FQGTGA. CDR3 residues: CASQGPSNEQFF. The CDR3 DNA sequence: TGTGCCAGCCAGGGCCCCTCAAATGAGCAGTTCTTC.

This clonotype was detected a few times. The chain is built from TRBV20-1 and TRBJ2-5; D perhaps matches TRBD1 (5 bases). V was cut by 8 bases and J by 0 bases, with 13 bases left in between. CDR1 and CDR2 from the germline V gene are DFQATT and SNEGSKA (reference sequence). The CDR3 is made up of 13 amino acids. Here the CDR3 reads CSRQHSYQETQYF. The CDR3 DNA reads TGCAGTAGACAGCACTCTTACCAAGAGACCCAGTACTTC.

Ten or more counts support this clonotype. V and J are TRBV20-1 and TRBJ2-3, with no clear D. Germline CDR1 and CDR2: DFQATT and SNEGSKA (reference sequence). The germline V and J ends were trimmed by 7 bases and 4 bases, with 9 bases remaining between them. The CDR3 totals 11 residues. CDR3 nucleotides: TGCAGTGTTCCTACGGCAGATACGCAGTATTTT. Amino acids: CSVPTADTQYF.

This clonotype has a handful of counts. The chain combines TRBV11-2 with TRBJ2-1, with TRBD1 identical over 8 bases. CDR3 size: 15 residues. CDR1 and CDR2 from the germline V gene are SGHAT and FQNNGV. Trimming at V came to 3 bases and at J to 7 bases, leaving 8 bases not matched to a gene. The CDR3 sequence is CASSLDRVSSNEQFF. The CDR3 DNA follows: TGTGCCAGCAGCTTGGACAGGGTTTCGTCGAATGAGCAGTTCTTC.

This clonotype was seen a few times. The gene calls are TRBV7-2 and TRBJ2-7, with TRBD1 as a possible D gene (6 bases). There are 14 residues in the CDR3. The V end lost 3 bases, the J end lost 7 bases, and 16 bases lay between the germline ends. The germline CDR1 and CDR2 sequences are SGHTA and FQGNSA. The CDR3 spells CASSLRPPRGEQYF. CDR3 nucleotide sequence: TGTGCCAGCAGCTTGAGGCCCCCCAGGGGAGAGCAGTACTTC.